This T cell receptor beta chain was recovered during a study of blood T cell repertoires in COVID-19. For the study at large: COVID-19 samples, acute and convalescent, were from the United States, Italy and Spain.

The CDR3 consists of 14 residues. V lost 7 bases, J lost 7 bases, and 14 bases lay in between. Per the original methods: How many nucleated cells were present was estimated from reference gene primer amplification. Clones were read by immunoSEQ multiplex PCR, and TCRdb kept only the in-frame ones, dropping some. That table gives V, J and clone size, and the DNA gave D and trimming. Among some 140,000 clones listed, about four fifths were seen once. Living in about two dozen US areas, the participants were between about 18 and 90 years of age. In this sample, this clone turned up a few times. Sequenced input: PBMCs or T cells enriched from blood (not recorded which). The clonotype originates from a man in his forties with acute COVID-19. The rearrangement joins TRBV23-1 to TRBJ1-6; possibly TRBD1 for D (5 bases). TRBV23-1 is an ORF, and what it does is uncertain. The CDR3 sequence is CASKGFRGNSPLHF. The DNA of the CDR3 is TGCGCCAGCAAAGGGTTTAGGGGAAATTCACCCCTCCACTTT.